The source of this T cell receptor beta chain is a study of vaccination and CD4 T cells after COVID-19. Study context: Following dose two, a median roughly 72 days (range 14 to 241) passed before post-vaccine samples were taken.

On this clonotype: Its specificity is unknown.

Oncomine TCR Beta short-read sequencing was applied to DNA from cultured CD4+ T cells. One entry per CDR3 protein results from TCRdb running MiXCR on the PCR reads. The profile shows 25,000 or so distinct CDR3 sequences, approximately 67% of them singletons. Deletions cut 2 bases from V and 4 bases from J, with 14 bases between. The germline V gene has CDR1 GTSNPN and CDR2 SVGIG (reference sequence). CDR3 size: 14 residues. As for treatment: approximately 9-day PBMC culture with coronavirus spike peptide pools or control peptides (ViraFEST assay). PBMC cultures, at about 1.8 million cells per well, received roughly 10 IU/ml IL-2 and about 9.2 ug/ml peptide pools. Overall study results and limits: The appearance of a median approximately 90% of reactive clones in convalescent patients occurred only post-vaccination.

Specimen: CD4+ T cells from blood, cultured in vitro, collected after SARS-CoV-2 vaccination. This chain joins TRBV30 and TRBJ1-2; the D gene is possibly TRBD1 (5 bases). This TCR was recovered from a human donor who received a COVID-19 vaccine. CDR3 in DNA: TGTGCCTGGAGTTCCCCGGGGCCCGTCTATGGCTACACCTTC. Protein product: CAWSSPGPVYGYTF.